This TCR beta chain was documented in a study of blood T cell repertoires in COVID-19. Clones were sequenced by immunoSEQ multiplex PCR, and TCRdb holds only the in-frame ones, with some missing. The sample gives 130,000 or so clones, about 85% of which show up once; more than 2.5% is in the top ten. Trimming took 5 bases from V and 10 from J; bases not matched to a gene: 10. This CDR3 has 13 amino acids. The chain employs TRBV12-3 or TRBV12-4 and TRBJ1-1; 7 bases agree with TRBD1. The origin of this receptor is a human donor with COVID-19, enrolled during active disease. The donor label of this sample is uncertain. Sequenced sample: peripheral blood. The CDR3 region is CASSPQSGDRAFF. CDR3 in DNA: TGTGCCAGCAGTCCACAATCCGGGGACAGAGCTTTCTTT.